This TCR beta chain was retrieved from a study of CD8+CD57+ T cells in acquired aplastic anemia. The wider study: Isolated CD4+ and CD8+ cells, once sorted, yielded DNA averaging about 3.2 ug. Study-wide findings and caveats: For CD8+ Simpson's diversity, patients and controls showed no significant difference. Researchers report that twenty-nine CD8+ CDR3 sequences appeared in both patients and controls.

As regards this clonotype: The antigen is not known.

Germline lookup yields CDR1 MNHEY and CDR2 SVGAGI. This CDR3 contains 14 residues. Between the trimmed V and J ends, which lost 5 bases and 3 bases, there was a span of 13 bases. Genomic DNA served as template for TCR beta VDJ and CDR3 profiling. From the reads, TCRdb called clonotypes with MiXCR, one entry per CDR3 protein. Seen here are roughly 290,000 distinct CDR3 sequences, 56% observed once, and the top ten hold 1% to 1.5%. The sequenced patients had an expansion of CD8+CD57+ cells seen by flow cytometry. None of the patients had been given any therapy when their blood was sampled. The sequenced sample consisted of sorted CD4+, CD8+, or CD8+CD57+ T cells (not recorded which) from PBMCs. The chain employs TRBV6-5 and TRBJ1-2; a possible D gene is TRBD1 (5 bases). The sequence was collected from a human donor with aplastic anemia. For the CDR3, the DNA is TGTGCCAGCAGTCCTATTGGGGGATACTATGGCTACACCTTC. This codes for CASSPIGGYYGYTF.